These T cell receptor beta chains were read from a single sample in a study of glioma-infiltrating T cells after dendritic cell vaccination. Method: immunoSEQ multiplex PCR; TCRdb's copy keeps in-frame clones and lacks some. The sample carries around 96,000 clones, over 60% recorded once. This sample comprised blood, obtained before dendritic cell vaccination. Receptors originate from a human donor with glioblastoma. CDR3s include the opening cysteine and the closing phenylalanine or tryptophan. Fields, in order: J gene, V gene, clone size, D gene, CDR3 DNA, CDR3 protein. D genes are given only for firm matches. The listing skips clone size in some rows; elsewhere it reads once, few, many or a size class.

j_gene: TRBJ1-3; v_gene: TRBV9; abundance: NA; d_gene: TRBD1; CDR3nt: TGTGCCAGCAGCCCCCGACAGGGTGGGGGAAACACCATATATTTT; CDR3aa: CASSPRQGGGNTIYF
j_gene: TRBJ1-2; v_gene: TRBV6-4; abundance: NA; d_gene: NA; CDR3nt: TGTGCCAGCAGTGACGGCGGGGGCTTTGGCTACACCTTC; CDR3aa: CASSDGGGFGYTF
j_gene: TRBJ1-2; v_gene: TRBV11-1; abundance: NA; d_gene: NA; CDR3nt: TGTGCCAGCAGCTCAGCGGGACATTATGGCTACACCTTC; CDR3aa: CASSSAGHYGYTF
j_gene: TRBJ1-5; v_gene: TRBV9; abundance: NA; d_gene: NA; CDR3nt: TGCGCCTGCAGCGTAGAAGGGGGTTTACAGCCCCAGCATTTT; CDR3aa: CACSVEGGLQPQHF
j_gene: TRBJ2-7; v_gene: TRBV5-1; abundance: NA; d_gene: TRBD2; CDR3nt: TGCGCCAGCAGCCCTTCGCCAGCGGGAGGGTACTACGAGCAGTACTTC; CDR3aa: CASSPSPAGGYYEQYF
j_gene: TRBJ1-1; v_gene: TRBV19; abundance: NA; d_gene: TRBD1; CDR3nt: TGTGCCAGTAGTAGGACAGGGGGCGTAACTGAAGCTTTCTTT; CDR3aa: CASSRTGGVTEAFF
j_gene: TRBJ1-5; v_gene: TRBV6-5; abundance: once; d_gene: TRBD1; CDR3nt: TGTGCCAGCAGTTCACAGGGGAATCAGCCCCAGCATTTT; CDR3aa: CASSSQGNQPQHF
j_gene: TRBJ2-7; v_gene: TRBV7-3; abundance: NA; d_gene: NA; CDR3nt: TGTGCCAGCAGCTTAGAGTCTGGGGGCCGCCCCTACGAGCAGTACTTC; CDR3aa: CASSLESGGRPYEQYF
j_gene: TRBJ1-6; v_gene: TRBV5-6; abundance: NA; d_gene: TRBD1; CDR3nt: TGTGCCAGCAGCTTACAGGGGCCAAGGAATTCACCCCTCCACTTT; CDR3aa: CASSLQGPRNSPLHF
j_gene: TRBJ2-1; v_gene: TRBV5-4; abundance: NA; d_gene: TRBD1; CDR3nt: TGTGCCAGCAGTCCGCCACAGGGGGATCAGTTCTTC; CDR3aa: CASSPPQGDQFF
j_gene: TRBJ2-5; v_gene: TRBV19; abundance: NA; d_gene: NA; CDR3nt: TGTGCCAGTAGTATTAGTTCGTGGGAGACCCAGTACTTC; CDR3aa: CASSISSWETQYF
j_gene: TRBJ1-1; v_gene: TRBV18; abundance: few; d_gene: NA; CDR3nt: TGTGCCAGCTCTCGGAGGTTTGGGGCTTTCTTT; CDR3aa: CASSRRFGAFF
j_gene: TRBJ2-3; v_gene: TRBV7-9; abundance: NA; d_gene: NA; CDR3nt: TGTGCCAGCAGCTCCACAGGAGCAGATACGCAGTATTTT; CDR3aa: CASSSTGADTQYF
j_gene: TRBJ1-2; v_gene: TRBV5-1; abundance: NA; d_gene: TRBD1; CDR3nt: TGCGCCAGCAGCGCAGGCACAGGGGGCGTTAATCATGGCTACACCTTC; CDR3aa: CASSAGTGGVNHGYTF
j_gene: TRBJ1-3; v_gene: TRBV9; abundance: NA; d_gene: NA; CDR3nt: TGTGCCAGCAGCGGAGAAGTCTCTGGAAACACCATATATTTT; CDR3aa: CASSGEVSGNTIYF
j_gene: TRBJ2-5; v_gene: TRBV2; abundance: NA; d_gene: NA; CDR3nt: TGTGCCAGCAGAATCGAACTGGAAGAGACCCAGTACTTC; CDR3aa: CASRIELEETQYF
j_gene: TRBJ2-7; v_gene: TRBV18; abundance: NA; d_gene: NA; CDR3nt: TGTGCCAGCTCACCCAGGCGGGACTACGAGCAGTACTTC; CDR3aa: CASSPRRDYEQYF
j_gene: TRBJ2-5; v_gene: TRBV19; abundance: once; d_gene: NA; CDR3nt: TGTGCCAGTAGTATGACAGAACAAGAGACCCAGTACTTC; CDR3aa: CASSMTEQETQYF
j_gene: TRBJ2-3; v_gene: TRBV2; abundance: once; d_gene: NA; CDR3nt: TGTGCCAGCAGTCTAGACAGAATAGATACGCAGTATTTT; CDR3aa: CASSLDRIDTQYF
j_gene: TRBJ2-7; v_gene: TRBV19; abundance: NA; d_gene: TRBD1; CDR3nt: TGTGCCAGTAGTAACCTCCGGGGGACAGGCTCCTACGAGCAGTACTTC; CDR3aa: CASSNLRGTGSYEQYF
j_gene: TRBJ2-1; v_gene: TRBV5-1; abundance: NA; d_gene: TRBD1; CDR3nt: TGCGCCAGCAGCCCCTCGGGACAGGATAATGAGCAGTTCTTC; CDR3aa: CASSPSGQDNEQFF
j_gene: TRBJ2-1; v_gene: TRBV5-1; abundance: NA; d_gene: TRBD2; CDR3nt: TGCGCCAGCAGCTCCCGGGGGGGCTTTTTCTATGAGCAGTTCTTC; CDR3aa: CASSSRGGFFYEQFF
j_gene: TRBJ2-5; v_gene: TRBV5-4; abundance: NA; d_gene: TRBD1; CDR3nt: TGTGCCAGCAGCATGACAGGGGTACGGGAGACCCAGTACTTC; CDR3aa: CASSMTGVRETQYF
j_gene: TRBJ1-2; v_gene: TRBV5-1; abundance: NA; d_gene: NA; CDR3nt: TGCGCCAGCAGCCCGGACACAAGCTATGGCTACACCTTC; CDR3aa: CASSPDTSYGYTF
j_gene: TRBJ1-1; v_gene: TRBV5-1; abundance: NA; d_gene: TRBD1; CDR3nt: TGCGCCAGCAGCTTCCTCAGGGGGCAGGTGAACACTGAAGCTTTCTTT; CDR3aa: CASSFLRGQVNTEAFF
j_gene: TRBJ2-1; v_gene: TRBV6-1; abundance: NA; d_gene: TRBD2; CDR3nt: TGTGCCAGCAGTGAAGGTCTAGCGGGAGTAGGGTCTGAGCAGTTCTTC; CDR3aa: CASSEGLAGVGSEQFF
j_gene: TRBJ2-5; v_gene: TRBV5-1; abundance: NA; d_gene: NA; CDR3nt: TGCGCCAGCAGCTTGGCCAGGGCGCCCGCCGGGACCCAGTACTTC; CDR3aa: CASSLARAPAGTQYF
j_gene: TRBJ2-3; v_gene: TRBV7-4; abundance: NA; d_gene: NA; CDR3nt: TGTGCCAGCAGCTGCCACAGGGTTCACACAGATACGCAGTATTTT; CDR3aa: CASSCHRVHTDTQYF
j_gene: TRBJ2-2; v_gene: TRBV10-3; abundance: NA; d_gene: NA; CDR3nt: TGTGCCATCAGTGAGAATTGGGAGGCGGGGGAGCTGTTTTTT; CDR3aa: CAISENWEAGELFF
j_gene: TRBJ1-3; v_gene: TRBV6-6; abundance: NA; d_gene: NA; CDR3nt: TGTGCCAGCAGTTACTCGGACTTCTCTGGAAACACCATATATTTT; CDR3aa: CASSYSDFSGNTIYF
j_gene: TRBJ2-7; v_gene: TRBV15; abundance: NA; d_gene: NA; CDR3nt: TGTGCCACCAGCAGAGATCTGGGGGGGGGCCTCTACGAGCAGTACTTC; CDR3aa: CATSRDLGGGLYEQYF
j_gene: TRBJ2-3; v_gene: TRBV9; abundance: NA; d_gene: NA; CDR3nt: TGTGCCAGCAGCGTAGGGTCGGTCGGGACAGATACGCAGTATTTT; CDR3aa: CASSVGSVGTDTQYF
j_gene: TRBJ1-4; v_gene: TRBV2; abundance: NA; d_gene: NA; CDR3nt: TGTGCCAGCACGAGGGGGAGTGAAAAACTGTTTTTT; CDR3aa: CASTRGSEKLFF
j_gene: TRBJ1-2; v_gene: TRBV30; abundance: NA; d_gene: NA; CDR3nt: TGTGCCTGGAGTGTCCCAGGCCGTAACTATGGCTACACCTTC; CDR3aa: CAWSVPGRNYGYTF
j_gene: TRBJ2-2; v_gene: TRBV5-1; abundance: once; d_gene: TRBD1; CDR3nt: TGCGCCAGCAGCTCTTCTCTTACAGGGGGCAGCGGGGAGCTGTTTTTT; CDR3aa: CASSSSLTGGSGELFF
j_gene: TRBJ2-2; v_gene: TRBV6-1; abundance: NA; d_gene: TRBD1; CDR3nt: TGTGCCAGCAGTGAACAGGGGGTATGGAACACCGGGGAGCTGTTTTTT; CDR3aa: CASSEQGVWNTGELFF
j_gene: TRBJ2-7; v_gene: TRBV28; abundance: NA; d_gene: NA; CDR3nt: TGTGCCAGCAGTTTAATTGGAGTTTGGGCCAGGGCCCACGAGCAGTACTTC; CDR3aa: CASSLIGVWARAHEQYF
j_gene: TRBJ2-3; v_gene: TRBV18; abundance: NA; d_gene: NA; CDR3nt: TGTGCCAGCTCACCCCTGGGAGCAGTAGCAGATACGCAGTATTTT; CDR3aa: CASSPLGAVADTQYF
j_gene: TRBJ2-7; v_gene: TRBV5-1; abundance: once; d_gene: NA; CDR3nt: TGCGCCAGCAGCTTTAGCCAGGGTGCCCACGAGCAGTACTTC; CDR3aa: CASSFSQGAHEQYF
j_gene: TRBJ2-1; v_gene: TRBV27; abundance: NA; d_gene: NA; CDR3nt: TGTGCCAGCAGTTTTACCAGTACAGGGCGAGGGGGTGAGCAGTTCTTC; CDR3aa: CASSFTSTGRGGEQFF
j_gene: TRBJ2-7; v_gene: TRBV2; abundance: NA; d_gene: NA; CDR3nt: TGTGCCAGCAGTGAACGGAGGCAATCCCAATACGAGCAGTACTTC; CDR3aa: CASSERRQSQYEQYF
j_gene: TRBJ2-7; v_gene: TRBV6-6; abundance: NA; d_gene: NA; CDR3nt: TGTGCCAGCAGTTATTACTACGAGCAGTACTTC; CDR3aa: CASSYYYEQYF
j_gene: TRBJ1-5; v_gene: TRBV7-8; abundance: NA; d_gene: NA; CDR3nt: TGTGCCAGCAGCTTTTCCTCCGGGGGGCTTCGCAATCAGCCCCAGCATTTT; CDR3aa: CASSFSSGGLRNQPQHF
j_gene: TRBJ1-1; v_gene: TRBV18; abundance: NA; d_gene: NA; CDR3nt: TGTGCCAGCTCACCCACAGCCGTGCGATTGCCTGAAGCTTTCTTT; CDR3aa: CASSPTAVRLPEAFF
j_gene: TRBJ1-5; v_gene: TRBV10-3; abundance: NA; d_gene: TRBD1; CDR3nt: TGTGCCATCAGTGATTGGGACAGGGGACAGCCCCAGCATTTT; CDR3aa: CAISDWDRGQPQHF
j_gene: TRBJ2-7; v_gene: TRBV2; abundance: NA; d_gene: TRBD1; CDR3nt: TGTGCCAGCAGTGAACAGGGACAGCCTTGGAACGAGCAGTACTTC; CDR3aa: CASSEQGQPWNEQYF
j_gene: TRBJ2-2; v_gene: TRBV19; abundance: NA; d_gene: TRBD1; CDR3nt: TGTGCCAGCCCAGGACAGGCGAACACCGGGGAGCTGTTTTTT; CDR3aa: CASPGQANTGELFF
j_gene: TRBJ2-1; v_gene: TRBV15; abundance: NA; d_gene: NA; CDR3nt: TGTGCCACCAGCATGGGGCGTCACAAAGAGGTCGATGAGCAGTTCTTC; CDR3aa: CATSMGRHKEVDEQFF
j_gene: TRBJ2-5; v_gene: TRBV30; abundance: NA; d_gene: TRBD2; CDR3nt: TGTGCCCACGGACTAGCGGGTCAAGAGACCCAGTACTTC; CDR3aa: CAHGLAGQETQYF
j_gene: TRBJ2-2; v_gene: TRBV15; abundance: few; d_gene: NA; CDR3nt: TGTGCCACCAGCAGGGCAGCAACAACAGTTGCGATAATTGGAACCGGGGAGCTGTTTTTT; CDR3aa: CATSRAATTVAIIGTGELFF
j_gene: TRBJ2-1; v_gene: TRBV2; abundance: few; d_gene: NA; CDR3nt: TGTGCCAGCACTACCCAAGCCGGACTTGCCAATGAGCAGTTCTTC; CDR3aa: CASTTQAGLANEQFF
j_gene: TRBJ2-5; v_gene: TRBV5-4; abundance: NA; d_gene: TRBD2; CDR3nt: TGTGCCAGCAGCTTGGGAGCCCTCGCTAGCGGACAGACCCAGTACTTC; CDR3aa: CASSLGALASGQTQYF
j_gene: TRBJ2-7; v_gene: TRBV6-1; abundance: NA; d_gene: NA; CDR3nt: TGTGCCAGCTTTGGAGGGGCCCCCTACGAGCAGTACTTC; CDR3aa: CASFGGAPYEQYF